Listed here are 16 T cell receptor beta chains from one sample, sequenced in a study of blood T cell repertoires in COVID-19. TCRdb's table, derived via immunoSEQ multiplex PCR, lists solely in-frame clones and lacks some. The table lists hundreds of thousands of clones, roughly 88% of them singletons. Sequencing used peripheral blood. The receptors here all came from a man aged 18 to 30 with active or convalescent COVID-19.

The genes are TRBV5-8 and TRBJ2-7, with D perhaps TRBD1 (5 bases). This CDR3 comprises 15 residues. Germline CDR1 is SGHTS and CDR2 is YDEGEE. Between the trimmed V and J ends, which lost 1 base and 5 bases, there was a span of 16 bases. CDR3: CASSLFLQGQNEQYF. The CDR3 DNA reads TGTGCCAGCAGCTTGTTTCTCCAGGGTCAGAACGAGCAGTACTTC.

This clone has just one count. The chain employs TRBV3-1 (or the pseudogene TRBV3-2) and TRBJ1-2, with 7 bases lining up with TRBD1. CDR1 is LGHDT, CDR2 YNNKEL, per germline (reference sequence). CDR3 size: 15 residues. With 1 base clipped from V and 5 bases from J, the junction kept 7 bases outside the gene matches. The CDR3 protein is CASSQGGQTTYGYTF. CDR3 in DNA: TGTGCCAGCAGCCAAGGGGGACAGACCACATATGGCTACACCTTC.

The CDR3 region has the DNA TGTGCCAGCAGCCACAGGGTCCGAGAGACCCAGTACTTC. This translates into CASSHRVRETQYF. The chain combines TRBV6-5 with TRBJ2-5, with D possibly matching TRBD1 (6 bases). The CDR3 totals 13 residues. The V end was cut by 6 bases, the J end by 4 bases, with 12 bases between. The germline CDR1 and CDR2 sequences are MNHEY and SVGAGI.

V is TRBV20-1 and J is TRBJ2-5; D remains ambiguous. The germline CDR1 and CDR2 sequences are DFQATT and SNEGSKA (reference sequence). This CDR3 contains 11 residues. V gave up 6 bases and J gave up 2 bases, with 7 bases separating them. Here the CDR3 reads CSATVQETQYF. The CDR3, as DNA: TGCAGTGCCACGGTTCAAGAGACCCAGTACTTC.

The chain links TRBV28 to TRBJ1-2, with 7 bases aligning to TRBD1. The CDR3 is 13 amino acids. V was pared by 8 bases and J by 4 bases, with 7 bases of the junction left unmatched. Germline CDR1 MDHEN, CDR2 SYDVKM. The CDR3 spells CASCRGLAYGYTF. CDR3 DNA sequence: TGTGCCAGCTGTAGGGGGCTTGCCTATGGCTACACCTTC.

The chain employs TRBV13 and TRBJ2-7; 14 bases agree with TRBD2. V lost 0 bases, J lost 0 bases, and 4 bases stayed unmatched. CDR1 and CDR2 from the germline V gene are PRHDT and FYEKMQ (reference sequence). CDR3 length: 18 amino acids. DNA for the CDR3: TGTGCCAGCAGCTTAGGGTCTGGGACTAGCGGGGGCTCCTACGAGCAGTACTTC. Its translation is CASSLGSGTSGGSYEQYF.

In DNA, the CDR3 is TGTGCCAGTCAGGGACAGATGAACACTGAAGCTTTCTTT. It specifies CASQGQMNTEAFF. This chain uses TRBV6-5 with TRBJ1-1; 7 bases fit TRBD1. The junction had 4 bases not matched to a gene; V was cut back by 9 bases and J by 0 bases. CDR1 MNHEY and CDR2 SVGAGI come from the germline V gene. CDR3 length: 13 residues.

The V gene is TRBV7-9, the J gene TRBJ1-3; D is ambiguous. Trimming left V 5 bases short and J 2 bases short, with 10 bases between. The CDR3 is 14 residues long. Germline-derived CDR1 and CDR2 are SEHNR and FQNEAQ (reference sequence). The CDR3: CASSPVATGNTIYF. CDR3 coding DNA: TGTGCCAGCAGCCCCGTGGCCACTGGAAACACCATATATTTT.

The chain couples TRBV9 to TRBJ2-1; 10 nucleotides line up with TRBD1. The CDR3 covers 14 residues. The V and J ends lost 0 bases and 8 bases, in that order; junction bases with no gene match: 2. The V gene's germline CDR1 is SGDLS and CDR2 YYNGEE. The CDR3 loop reads CASSVVGTGDEQFF. The CDR3 DNA reads as TGTGCCAGCAGCGTAGTCGGGACAGGGGATGAGCAGTTCTTC.

The chain recombines TRBV19 with TRBJ1-2, with 10 bases aligning to TRBD1. The CDR3 has 14 amino acids. CDR1 is LNHDA, CDR2 SQIVND, per germline (reference sequence). J lost 4 bases, V lost 6 bases, and 5 bases had no gene match. The CDR3 sequence: CASSPGQGSYGYTF. In nucleotides, the CDR3 is TGTGCCAGTAGCCCGGGACAGGGGAGCTATGGCTACACCTTC.

This chain connects TRBV6-1 to TRBJ2-7; 7 nucleotides align to TRBD1. J lost 2 bases, V lost 1 base, and 5 bases had no gene match. The CDR3 runs 15 residues. CDR1 MNHNS and CDR2 SASEGT come from the germline V gene. The CDR3 reads CASSEVIQGAYEQYF. CDR3 bases: TGTGCCAGCAGTGAAGTAATTCAGGGGGCCTACGAGCAGTACTTC.

The chain links TRBV14 to TRBJ1-6, with a possible D match to TRBD1 (5 bases). CDR1 is SGHDN and CDR2 is FVKESK in the germline V gene. The CDR3 covers 18 residues. Trimming pared 0 bases from V and 7 bases from J, leaving 19 bases between. CDR3 in amino acids: CASSQDHRQTLINSPLHF. The CDR3 nucleotides are TGTGCCAGCAGCCAAGATCACAGACAGACGCTAATCAATTCACCCCTCCACTTT.

V and J are TRBV19 and TRBJ1-5, with a weak D call TRBD1 (5 bases). The CDR3 has 13 amino acids. The germline V gene encodes CDR1 LNHDA and CDR2 SQIVND (reference sequence). Trimming left V 5 bases short and J 6 bases short, with 11 bases between. The CDR3 loop is CASSGRGSQPQHF. CDR3 in DNA: TGTGCCAGTAGTGGGCGGGGGAGTCAGCCCCAGCATTTT. Full variable domain (remainder filled in from reference TRBV19 and TRBJ1-5): DGGITQSPKYLFRKEGQNVTLSCEQNLNHDAMYWYRQDPGQGLRLIYYSQIVNDFQKGDIAEGYSVSREKKESFPLTVTSAQKNPTAFYLCASSGRGSQPQHFGDGTRLSIL.

CDR3 DNA sequence: TGTGCCAGCAGCCAGACAGGAAACCCCTACGAGCAGTACTTC. Residues: CASSQTGNPYEQYF. The chain recombines TRBV7-6 with TRBJ2-7; D is perhaps TRBD1 (6 bases). The CDR3 contains 14 residues. Trimming removed 5 bases from V and 2 bases from J, with 13 bases in between. Germline V CDR1 and CDR2: SGHVS, FNYEAQ.

The rearrangement uses TRBV29-1 and TRBJ1-2; D unclear. There are 17 residues in the CDR3. Trimming cost V 0 bases and J 1 base, with 18 bases left between them. CDR1 and CDR2 from the germline V gene are SQVTM and ANQGSEA. CDR3 amino acids: CSVEDLEGAMFNYGYTF. DNA of the CDR3: TGCAGCGTTGAAGATCTCGAGGGCGCGATGTTTAACTATGGCTACACCTTC.

This clone has just one count. The chain links TRBV4-1 to TRBJ2-3, with 7 bases aligning to TRBD1. The germline V gene encodes CDR1 MGHRA and CDR2 YSYEKL. This CDR3 region has 16 residues. V was pared by 2 bases and J by 2 bases, with 7 bases of the junction left unmatched. The CDR3 loop is CASSQQTGLITDTQYF. The CDR3, as DNA: TGCGCCAGCAGCCAACAGACAGGGCTCATCACAGATACGCAGTATTTT.